This T cell receptor (beta chain) emerged from a study of CD4 T cells in relation to SARS-CoV-2 and coronaviruses. The unexposed donors gave CD4+ T cells in about 2010-2019, prior to COVID-19. The cells were cultured for about ten days before CD4+ T cells were isolated. Libraries were prepared by immunoSEQ multiplex PCR; TCRdb keeps only in-frame clonotypes and omits some of them. The sample lists just under 20,000 clones; about 86% were seen once. About this clone: Its antigen is not identified. One end of the junction varies from germline; a read error may be responsible.

Input material: CD4+ T cells from PBMCs, cultured in vitro. This receptor was obtained from a human donor in good health.

The CDR3 here is CASSFDQGTQYF. In DNA, the CDR3 is TGTGCCAGCAGCTTTGATCAAGGGACCCAGTACTTC. The chain joins TRBV7-9 to TRBJ2-5; D is ambiguous. Germline V lookup: CDR1 SEHNR, CDR2 FQNEAQ (reference sequence). This CDR3 has 12 residues.